A selection of T cell receptor beta chains follows, all from one sample in a study of T cell responses to AZD1222 COVID-19 vaccine. The method was immunoSEQ multiplex PCR; TCRdb's version includes in-frame clones alone and lacks a portion of them. Among roughly 150,000 clones listed, roughly 90% were seen once. This specimen was peripheral blood, taken 28 days after the second AZD1222 dose. The source of these receptors is an adult who received the AZD1222 COVID-19 vaccine. Both conserved end residues are part of each CDR3. The D gene is left open where the match is weak.

v_call	j_call	d_call	cdr3_aa	cdr3_nt
TRBV7-9	TRBJ2-5	-	CASSPTLGPQETQYF	TGTGCCAGCAGCCCCACACTAGGGCCGCAAGAGACCCAGTACTTC
TRBV5-4	TRBJ1-3	TRBD1	CASSLGTGRNTIYF	TGTGCCAGCAGCTTAGGGACAGGGCGGAACACCATATATTTT
TRBV2	TRBJ1-6	TRBD1	CASLEWGQPNSPLHF	TGTGCCAGCTTAGAGTGGGGACAGCCGAATTCACCCCTCCACTTT
TRBV4-1	TRBJ1-3	-	CASSARTLGNTIYF	TGCGCCAGCAGCGCGAGGACTCTCGGAAACACCATATATTTT
TRBV5-1	TRBJ2-1	-	CASSWTAGTDNEQFF	TGCGCCAGCAGCTGGACCGCGGGAACAGACAATGAGCAGTTCTTC
TRBV3-1/TRBV3-2	TRBJ1-3	-	CASSQEARLSGNTIYF	TGTGCCAGCAGCCAAGAGGCACGACTCTCTGGAAACACCATATATTTT
TRBV5-1	TRBJ1-6	-	CASSLEWGFNSPLHF	TGCGCCAGCAGCTTGGAATGGGGATTTAATTCACCCCTCCACTTT
TRBV2	TRBJ1-2	-	CASSGDFYGYTF	TGTGCCAGCAGTGGGGACTTTTATGGCTACACCTTC
TRBV12-5	TRBJ1-1	-	CASGLRELTEAFF	TGTGCTAGTGGCCTCAGGGAGTTAACTGAAGCTTTCTTT
TRBV12-3/TRBV12-4	TRBJ1-2	-	CASSSTSVHGYTF	TGTGCCAGCAGTTCTACGTCGGTCCATGGCTACACCTTC
TRBV7-6	TRBJ2-1	TRBD2	CASSQSYKPGTSGTDGKFF	TGTGCCAGCAGCCAGTCGTATAAGCCCGGGACTAGCGGGACAGATGGGAAGTTCTTC
TRBV28	TRBJ1-1	-	CASNYRYTEAFF	TGTGCCAGTAATTATAGGTACACTGAAGCTTTCTTT
TRBV18	TRBJ1-1	-	CASSPLGKGEAFF	TGTGCCAGCTCACCCCTTGGAAAGGGTGAGGCTTTCTTT